The 6 T cell receptor beta chains in this list originate from one sample, sequenced in a study of cytomegalovirus exposure and HLA in healthy donors. The repertoire was sequenced with immunoSEQ multiplex PCR; TCRdb's copy has only in-frame clones and lacks some. The table includes roughly 150,000 clones, around nine tenths detected once. Sample: PBMCs. The receptors come from a woman in her late teens or twenties in good health and CMV-seropositive.

V usage is TRBV14 and J usage is TRBJ2-7, with a weak D call TRBD1 (5 bases). Germline lookup yields CDR1 SGHDN and CDR2 FVKESK. V was pared by 3 bases and J by 0 bases, with 12 bases between. The CDR3 is made up of 15 amino acids. CDR3 residues: CASSQQGLSSYEQYF. Here the CDR3 DNA reads TGTGCCAGCAGCCAGCAGGGATTAAGCTCCTACGAGCAGTACTTC. Together with reference TRBV14 and TRBJ2-7, the CDR3 gives the full variable domain: EAGVTQFPSHSVIEKGQTVTLRCDPISGHDNLYWYRRVMGKEIKFLLHFVKESKQDESGMPNNRFLAERTGGTYSTLKVQPAELEDSGVYFCASSQQGLSSYEQYFGPGTRLTVT.

The chain joins TRBV11-1 to TRBJ2-3; TRBD1 is a possible D gene (5 bases). The ends were cut back, 3 bases at V and 2 bases at J, with 6 bases in the middle. CDR3 length: 13 amino acids. Germline V gene lookup returns CDR1 SGHAT and CDR2 FQDESV (reference sequence). The CDR3 DNA reads as TGTGCCAGCAGCTTGGACACCACAGATACGCAGTATTTT. It codes for CASSLDTTDTQYF.

V gene TRBV28 combines with J gene TRBJ2-3, with 7 nucleotides matching TRBD2. The trim removed 2 bases at V and 0 bases at J, leaving 8 bases unmatched. Germline CDR1 reads MDHEN; CDR2 reads SYDVKM. The CDR3 is 17 amino acids. Here the CDR3 DNA reads TGTGCCAGCAGTTTACCATCACCCGGGAGGAGCACAGATACGCAGTATTTT. Translation gives CASSLPSPGRSTDTQYF.

V is TRBV18 and J is TRBJ2-3; D call uncertain. The CDR3 covers 13 residues. V was clipped by 2 bases and J by 7 bases, with 10 bases between them. The V gene's germline CDR1 is KGHSH and CDR2 LQKENI. CDR3 in amino acids: CASSPTIPYTQYF. The CDR3 region has the DNA TGTGCCAGCTCACCAACTATCCCCTATACGCAGTATTTT.

There are a few counts of this clone. The chain uses TRBV2 and TRBJ2-7; D gene uncertain. Trimming took 3 bases from V and 5 from J, leaving 8 bases between them. This CDR3 is 12 amino acids long. The germline V gene has CDR1 SNHLY and CDR2 FYNNEI. CDR3 residues: CASSDPKHEQYF. CDR3 nucleotides: TGTGCCAGCAGTGATCCAAAGCACGAGCAGTACTTC.

The chain recombines TRBV5-1 with TRBJ2-7; TRBD2 is a possible D gene (5 bases). V shed 0 bases and J shed 3 bases, with 19 bases lying between them. This CDR3 comprises 17 residues. In germline, CDR1 is SGHRS, CDR2 YFSETQ. The CDR3 spells CASSLGLGLVRNYEQYF. For the CDR3, the DNA is TGCGCCAGCAGCTTGGGTCTTGGACTCGTAAGGAACTACGAGCAGTACTTC.